Listed here are 22 T cell receptor beta chains from one sample, sequenced in a study of blood T cell repertoires in COVID-19. Clones were read by immunoSEQ multiplex PCR, and TCRdb kept only the in-frame ones, dropping some. The sample shows under 200,000 clones, about 85% of them seen only once. The material sequenced was peripheral blood. The receptors come from a man aged 55-75 years who had recovered from COVID-19.

The table lists this clone with a few counts. The chain is built from TRBV5-4 and TRBJ1-1, with D perhaps matching TRBD1 (5 bases). The V end was cut by 4 bases, the J end by 3 bases, with 19 bases between. CDR1 and CDR2 from the germline V gene are SGHNT and YYREEE (reference sequence). The CDR3 totals 16 residues. The CDR3 DNA is TGTGCCAGCAGCCTGGGGCGGGGAGGGGCTGACACTGAAGCTTTCTTT. Amino acid sequence: CASSLGRGGADTEAFF.

The chain uses TRBV2 and TRBJ1-1; 10 nucleotides agree with TRBD1. Germline-derived CDR1 and CDR2 are SNHLY and FYNNEI. V lost 2 bases to trimming and J lost 11 bases; unmatched junction nucleotides: 5. This CDR3 spans 13 amino acids. CDR3 sequence (DNA): TGTGCCAGCAGTGAAAGGGGACAGGGGTACGCTTTCTTT. Protein product: CASSERGQGYAFF.

The J gene is TRBJ1-6, the V gene TRBV7-9, with TRBD1 identical over 7 bases. The junction had 5 bases not matched to a gene; V was cut back by 5 bases and J by 7 bases. Germline CDR1 reads SEHNR; CDR2 reads FQNEAQ (reference sequence). CDR3 size: 14 residues. The CDR3 protein is CASSVRDRNSPLHF. The CDR3 region has the DNA TGTGCCAGCAGCGTCCGGGACAGAAATTCACCCCTCCACTTT.

This clone was recorded many times. The gene calls are TRBV7-9 and TRBJ2-5; D not certain. This CDR3 contains 17 residues. V lost 1 base and J lost 2, with 17 bases in between. From germline, CDR1 is SEHNR and CDR2 FQNEAQ (reference sequence). As DNA, the CDR3 is TGTGCCAGCAGCTTAGGGGTAACAGCCTACTCTCAAGAGACCCAGTACTTC. This gives the protein CASSLGVTAYSQETQYF.

The genes are TRBV10-3 and TRBJ1-3; TRBD1 might be the D (5 bases). Germline CDR1 reads ENHRY; CDR2 reads SYGVKD. Trimming left V 7 bases short and J 3 bases short, with 7 bases between. CDR3 length equals 12 residues. The CDR3 nucleotides read TGTGCCATCAACGGGGGTGGAAACACCATATATTTT. Its translation is CAINGGGNTIYF.

The chain is built from TRBV5-4 and TRBJ1-1; D is ambiguous. Trimming removed 4 bases at V and 3 bases at J, with 16 bases between. This CDR3 has 15 amino acids. Germline V CDR1 and CDR2: SGHNT, YYREEE (reference sequence). In nucleotides, the CDR3 is TGTGCCAGCAGCCTAACGGCGGGAATCGACACTGAAGCTTTCTTT. Translated: CASSLTAGIDTEAFF.

This chain links TRBV19 with TRBJ1-2; 9 bases line up with TRBD1. CDR3 length: 14 residues. V lost 6 bases to trimming and J lost 4 bases; unmatched junction nucleotides: 6. CDR1 is LNHDA and CDR2 is SQIVND in the germline V gene (reference sequence). The CDR3 here is CASRGQGPTYGYTF. The CDR3 nucleotides are TGTGCCAGTAGGGGACAGGGCCCTACCTATGGCTACACCTTC. The variable domain in full, completed from reference TRBV19 and TRBJ1-2, reads DGGITQSPKYLFRKEGQNVTLSCEQNLNHDAMYWYRQDPGQGLRLIYYSQIVNDFQKGDIAEGYSVSREKKESFPLTVTSAQKNPTAFYLCASRGQGPTYGYTFGSGTRLTVV.

V gene TRBV6-1 combines with J gene TRBJ1-2; tentatively, D is TRBD1 (6 bases). From germline, CDR1 is MNHNS and CDR2 SASEGT. Trimming pared 1 base from V and 4 bases from J, leaving 10 bases between. This CDR3 has 14 amino acids. The CDR3 DNA sequence: TGTGCCAGCAGTGAAGATCGGGGGGCCTATGGCTACACCTTC. Its translation is CASSEDRGAYGYTF.

This clone was seen a few times. The gene calls are TRBV19 and TRBJ2-2, with TRBD1 matching 8 bases. The V gene end was trimmed by 5 bases and the J gene end by 3 bases; junction bases not matched to a gene: 8. CDR3 length: 16 amino acids. Germline CDR1 reads LNHDA; CDR2 reads SQIVND (reference sequence). The CDR3 coding sequence is TGTGCCAGTAGTCTTCGACAGGGGCCTCACACCGGGGAGCTGTTTTTT. This translates into CASSLRQGPHTGELFF.

V gene TRBV6-5 combines with J gene TRBJ2-4; 7 bases are shared with TRBD1. Germline V CDR1 and CDR2: MNHEY, SVGAGI. V dropped 4 bases and J dropped 7; count of bases not matched to a gene: 4. The CDR3 sequence is 13 residues long. CDR3 DNA: TGTGCCAGCAGTTCGACAGGGTCTAACATTCAGTACTTC. This gives the protein CASSSTGSNIQYF.

This clone was recorded only once. CDR3 loop: CASRRGGGATYEQYF. The DNA for the CDR3 is TGTGCCAGCAGGCGCGGAGGGGGCGCAACCTACGAGCAGTACTTC. The J gene is TRBJ2-7, the V gene TRBV27; D might be TRBD1 (7 bases). The germline gives CDR1 MNHEY, CDR2 SMNVEV (reference sequence). The V end was cut by 6 bases, the J end by 2 bases, with 17 bases between. The CDR3 covers 15 residues.

V and J are TRBV24-1 and TRBJ2-1, with D maybe TRBD2 (5 bases). The CDR3 has 16 residues. Germline assignment: CDR1 KGHDR and CDR2 SFDVKD. Deletions cut 7 bases from V and 6 bases from J, with 21 bases between. The CDR3 region is CATSPRGSGPGNEQFF. CDR3 in DNA: TGTGCCACCAGCCCCCGGGGAAGCGGACCTGGCAATGAGCAGTTCTTC.

This clone has at least ten counts. The CDR3 reads CASSIRQANTGELFF. The CDR3, as DNA: TGTGCCAGCAGTATACGACAGGCGAACACCGGGGAGCTGTTTTTT. The chain couples TRBV27 to TRBJ2-2, with a weak D call TRBD1 (6 bases). The CDR3 covers 15 residues. With 5 bases removed from V and 0 bases from J, the gap between germline ends came to 10 bases. Germline V gene data show CDR1 as MNHEY and CDR2 as SMNVEV (reference sequence).

V is TRBV7-2 and J is TRBJ1-1; no firm D call. V gave up 2 bases and J gave up 10 bases, with 17 bases separating them. Germline assignment: CDR1 SGHTA and CDR2 FQGNSA. CDR3 length: 14 amino acids. This CDR3 reads CASSLNAEVGVAFF. The DNA for the CDR3 is TGTGCCAGCAGCTTAAATGCGGAGGTTGGGGTAGCTTTCTTT.

V and J are TRBV5-1 and TRBJ1-5; possible D gene TRBD1, 5 bases. Germline CDR1 reads SGHRS; CDR2 reads YFSETQ. Trimming cost V 4 bases and J 1 base, with 12 bases left between them. There are 15 residues in the CDR3. The CDR3 here is CASSPGTSSNQPQHF. The CDR3 coding sequence is TGCGCCAGCAGCCCTGGGACTTCCAGCAATCAGCCCCAGCATTTT. Looking up the rest from reference TRBV5-1 and TRBJ1-5 gives the full variable domain: KAGVTQTPRYLIKTRGQQVTLSCSPISGHRSVSWYQQTPGQGLQFLFEYFSETQRNKGNFPGRFSGRQFSNSRSEMNVSTLELGDSALYLCASSPGTSSNQPQHFGDGTRLSIL.

The genes are TRBV9 and TRBJ1-2, with 9 bases aligning to TRBD1. The CDR3 totals 15 residues. The V segment lost 3 bases and the J segment 4 bases; nucleotides outside the gene matches: 7. Germline V gene data show CDR1 as SGDLS and CDR2 as YYNGEE. The CDR3 sequence is CASSEGTGRSYGYTF. Written as DNA, the CDR3 is TGTGCCAGCAGCGAGGGGACAGGGCGCTCCTATGGCTACACCTTC.

The chain couples TRBV18 to TRBJ2-2; TRBD1 matches at 7 bases. V shed 4 bases, J shed 7 bases, and the junction held 3 bases outside the gene matches. CDR3 length: 13 residues. Germline CDR1 KGHSH, CDR2 LQKENI. This chain's CDR3 is CASSQGAVGELFF. The CDR3 coding sequence is TGTGCCAGCTCACAGGGGGCCGTCGGGGAGCTGTTTTTT.

The rearrangement uses TRBV19 and TRBJ2-2, with D perhaps TRBD1 (5 bases). This CDR3 has 15 residues. The germline V and J ends were trimmed by 10 bases and 3 bases, with 18 bases remaining between them. CDR1 is LNHDA and CDR2 is SQIVND in the germline V gene (reference sequence). This CDR3 reads CATKLQGRHTGELFF. The CDR3 DNA sequence: TGTGCCACGAAGCTTCAGGGAAGGCACACCGGGGAGCTGTTTTTT.

The V and J genes are TRBV5-1 and TRBJ2-2, with TRBD2 as a possible D gene (6 bases). Trimming stripped 5 bases from V and 2 bases from J, with 10 bases between. This CDR3 has 14 amino acids. Germline lookup yields CDR1 SGHRS and CDR2 YFSETQ. The CDR3 reads CASSSGINTGELFF. The CDR3 nucleotides are TGCGCCAGCAGTAGCGGAATTAACACCGGGGAGCTGTTTTTT.

The sample holds one count of this clone. The rearrangement links TRBV30 to TRBJ2-3; perhaps TRBD2 as D (5 bases). The length of the CDR3 is 11 residues. V lost 8 bases, J lost 1 base, and 7 bases lay in between. CDR1 is GTSNPN and CDR2 is SVGIG in the germline V gene (reference sequence). The CDR3 sequence is CAHGGTDTQYF. Here the CDR3 DNA reads TGTGCCCACGGGGGCACAGATACGCAGTATTTT.

The chain is built from TRBV27 and TRBJ2-3, with D perhaps matching TRBD2 (5 bases). CDR1 MNHEY and CDR2 SMNVEV come from the germline V gene (reference sequence). The CDR3 spans 14 residues. Trimming cost V 5 bases and J 7 bases, with 16 bases left between them. The DNA for the CDR3 is TGTGCCAGCAGTCTAAACCCATCGGGGAATACGCAGTATTTT. This codes for CASSLNPSGNTQYF.

The CDR3: CASSLAEGVGYTF. DNA of the CDR3: TGTGCCAGCAGCTTAGCCGAGGGGGTTGGCTACACCTTC. The V and J genes are TRBV7-9 and TRBJ1-2; a weak D match, TRBD1 (6 bases). Germline lookup yields CDR1 SEHNR and CDR2 FQNEAQ (reference sequence). The CDR3 has 13 residues. The ends were cut back, 0 bases at V and 7 bases at J, with 9 bases in the middle.